These 18 T cell receptor beta chains originate from one sample sequenced in a study of yellow fever vaccine responses in identical twins. MiXCR was run by TCRdb on the RT-PCR reads, yielding one entry per CDR3 protein. The sample holds 25,000 or so distinct CDR3 sequences; about three quarters are singletons and the top ten take about 5%. Sequenced here: T cells from blood (PBMCs), unsorted or a sorted subset (not recorded which), sampled before or after yellow fever vaccination (not recorded which). Receptor source: a woman younger than 30 who received the yellow fever vaccine.

The chain has TRBV20-1 and TRBJ1-1; the D is unclear. Germline V lookup: CDR1 DFQATT, CDR2 SNEGSKA (reference sequence). The CDR3 length is 16 residues. V gave up 2 bases and J gave up 0 bases, with 16 bases separating them. CDR3 sequence reads: CSARFRRTLLNTEAFF. The CDR3, as DNA: TGCAGTGCTAGATTTCGACGGACCCTATTGAACACTGAAGCTTTCTTT.

The chain joins TRBV2 to TRBJ1-1; D is undetermined. The ends were cut back, 7 bases at V and 2 bases at J, with 8 bases in the middle. CDR3 length: 12 amino acids. CDR1 SNHLY and CDR2 FYNNEI come from the germline V gene. The CDR3 sequence is CASMVPNTEAFF. The CDR3 nucleotides read TGTGCCAGCATGGTCCCTAACACTGAAGCTTTCTTT.

The gene calls are TRBV29-1 and TRBJ1-2, with unresolved D. Trimming cost V 6 bases and J 6 bases, with 11 bases left between them. The germline gives CDR1 SQVTM, CDR2 ANQGSEA. The CDR3 loop spans 11 amino acids. This chain's CDR3 is CSVWGGDGYTF. The CDR3 DNA sequence: TGCAGCGTCTGGGGAGGAGATGGCTACACCTTC.

V is TRBV11-1 and J is TRBJ2-1; TRBD1 might be the D (5 bases). The ends were cut back, 3 bases at V and 7 bases at J, with 16 bases in the middle. The CDR3 is 15 amino acids. Germline assignment: CDR1 SGHAT and CDR2 FQDESV (reference sequence). The CDR3 nucleotides read TGTGCCAGCAGCTTGGGTAGGACAAGGGAAAATGAGCAGTTCTTC. This encodes CASSLGRTRENEQFF.

The V and J genes are TRBV7-3 and TRBJ2-3, with D possibly being TRBD1 (7 bases). Trimming pared 1 base from V and 0 bases from J, leaving 11 bases between. Germline values: CDR1 SGHTA, CDR2 FQGTGA. The CDR3 extends over 16 amino acids. CDR3 nucleotides: TGTGCCAGCAGCTTAAGGGGGGACAGTAGCACAGATACGCAGTATTTT. This codes for CASSLRGDSSTDTQYF.

As to this clonotype: The junction shows a germline mismatch at one end, possibly a read error. The chain links TRBV29-1 to TRBJ2-3; 10 bases fit TRBD2. The CDR3 is 13 amino acids. Per the germline V gene, CDR1 is SQVTM and CDR2 is ANQGSEA. The CDR3 here is CSVELVTSGTGFF. The CDR3 DNA follows: TGCAGCGTTGAACTCGTTACTAGCGGGACGGGGTTCTTT.

The V and J genes are TRBV7-8 and TRBJ2-1; unclear D gene. The length of the CDR3 is 13 residues. Trimming took off 2 bases at V and 4 bases at J, with 6 bases between the two ends. The germline V gene encodes CDR1 SGHVS and CDR2 FQNEAQ. CDR3 protein: CASSLSMYNEQFF. The DNA for the CDR3 is TGTGCCAGCAGCTTAAGTATGTACAATGAGCAGTTCTTC.

This clonotype appeared a single time. The rearrangement uses TRBV5-6 and TRBJ2-5; D ambiguous. The CDR3 runs to 15 residues. The V end was cut by 7 bases, the J end by 5 bases, with 21 bases between. Germline CDR1 reads SGHDT; CDR2 reads YYEEEE. In DNA form, the CDR3 reads TGTGCCAGCGGAAGCGATGGGGTGGTTGAGGAGACCCAGTACTTC. The encoded protein is CASGSDGVVEETQYF.

The chain couples TRBV28 to TRBJ1-1, with D hard to call. Trimming left V 2 bases short and J 5 bases short, with 9 bases between. Germline CDR1 reads MDHEN; CDR2 reads SYDVKM. The CDR3 sequence is 13 residues long. CDR3 bases: TGTGCCAGCAGTTTAGGATATAGGACTGAAGCTTTCTTT. Protein product: CASSLGYRTEAFF.

The rearrangement joins TRBV9 to TRBJ1-2; TRBD1 is a possible D gene (5 bases). Trimming removed 4 bases at V and 6 bases at J, with 10 bases between. Germline lookup yields CDR1 SGDLS and CDR2 YYNGEE. CDR3 length equals 12 residues. CDR3 sequence: CASSPRGDGYTF. CDR3 nucleotide sequence: TGTGCCAGCAGCCCGCGGGGGGATGGCTACACCTTC.

The rearrangement links TRBV20-1 to TRBJ1-1; no clear D. Trimming removed 5 bases from V and 4 bases from J, with 20 bases in between. Per germline, CDR1 DFQATT and CDR2 SNEGSKA (reference sequence). CDR3 size: 15 residues. CDR3 residues: CSAAPEMLRSTEAFF. CDR3 nucleotide sequence: TGCAGTGCTGCCCCTGAAATGTTGCGTAGCACTGAAGCTTTCTTT.

This chain links TRBV3-1 with TRBJ2-3; TRBD1 agrees at 9 bases. CDR3 length: 15 residues. V shed 4 bases, J shed 2 bases, and the junction held 4 bases outside the gene matches. Per the germline V gene, CDR1 is LGHDT and CDR2 is YNNKEL (reference sequence). CDR3: CASSLRTGATDTQYF. The CDR3 bases are TGTGCCAGCAGCCTCCGGACAGGGGCCACAGATACGCAGTATTTT.

V is TRBV18 and J is TRBJ2-1; 14 bases are shared with TRBD2. Germline V lookup: CDR1 KGHSH, CDR2 LQKENI. This CDR3 spans 15 amino acids. V lost 5 bases to trimming and J lost 9 bases; unmatched junction nucleotides: 6. The CDR3 region is CASSSGTSGSGEQFF. CDR3 bases: TGTGCCAGCTCATCCGGGACTAGCGGGAGTGGTGAGCAGTTCTTC. Based on the CDR3 plus reference TRBV18 and TRBJ2-1, the full variable domain is NAGVMQNPRHLVRRRGQEARLRCSPMKGHSHVYWYRQLPEEGLKFMVYLQKENIIDESGMPKERFSAEFPKEGPSILRIQQVVRGDSAAYFCASSSGTSGSGEQFFGPGTRLTVL.

The rearrangement joins TRBV18 to TRBJ2-2; maybe TRBD2 (6 bases). This CDR3 comprises 16 residues. Germline CDR1 and CDR2: KGHSH and LQKENI. Trimming stripped 6 bases from V and 2 bases from J, with 16 bases between. The CDR3 reads CASSTIAVTNTGELFF. The CDR3 DNA reads as TGTGCCAGCTCGACAATAGCGGTGACAAACACCGGGGAGCTGTTTTTT. The variable domain in full, completed from reference TRBV18 and TRBJ2-2, reads NAGVMQNPRHLVRRRGQEARLRCSPMKGHSHVYWYRQLPEEGLKFMVYLQKENIIDESGMPKERFSAEFPKEGPSILRIQQVVRGDSAAYFCASSTIAVTNTGELFFGEGSRLTVL.

This clonotype was found once. The chain carries TRBV27 and TRBJ2-5; unclear D gene. CDR1 is MNHEY and CDR2 is SMNVEV in the germline V gene (reference sequence). CDR3 length: 14 residues. V was clipped by 7 bases and J by 5 bases, with 17 bases between them. CDR3 DNA sequence: TGTGCCAGCAAGAAGGCTGGGTTGTTGGAGACCCAGTACTTC. Amino acids: CASKKAGLLETQYF.

The V call is TRBV7-9, the J call TRBJ2-2; D is ambiguous. The germline CDR1 and CDR2 sequences are SEHNR and FQNEAQ (reference sequence). V was clipped by 3 bases and J by 5 bases, with 13 bases between them. The CDR3 sequence is 15 residues long. The CDR3 protein is CASSFILGGTGELFF. In nucleotides, the CDR3 is TGTGCCAGCAGCTTTATTTTAGGTGGAACCGGGGAGCTGTTTTTT. The full variable domain, with the rest looked up from reference TRBV7-9 and TRBJ2-2, is DTGVSQNPRHKITKRGQNVTFRCDPISEHNRLYWYRQTLGQGPEFLTYFQNEAQLEKSRLLSDRFSAERPKGSFSTLEIQRTEQGDSAMYLCASSFILGGTGELFFGEGSRLTVL.

The CDR3 loop reads CASSYIYEQYF. CDR3 bases: TGTGCCAGCAGTTACATATACGAGCAGTACTTC. The chain couples TRBV6-2 or TRBV6-3 to TRBJ2-7; unclear D gene. The germline gives CDR1 MNHEY, CDR2 SVGEGT. V was pared by 2 bases and J by 4 bases, with 3 bases between. There are 11 residues in the CDR3.

Turning to this clonotype: One end of the junction fails to match germline, which may point to a read error. The genes are TRBV18 and TRBJ1-6; D is possibly TRBD1 (5 bases). This CDR3 is 15 amino acids long. Germline V gene sequence: CDR1 KGHSH, CDR2 LQKENI. CDR3 bases: TGTGCCAGCTCACTCCCGGGACGGTATACTTCACCCCTCCACTTT. Its translation: CASSLPGRYTSPLHF. Full variable domain (remainder filled in from reference TRBV18 and TRBJ1-6): NAGVMQNPRHLVRRRGQEARLRCSPMKGHSHVYWYRQLPEEGLKFMVYLQKENIIDESGMPKERFSAEFPKEGPSILRIQQVVRGDSAAYFCASSLPGRYTSPLHFGNGTRLTVT.